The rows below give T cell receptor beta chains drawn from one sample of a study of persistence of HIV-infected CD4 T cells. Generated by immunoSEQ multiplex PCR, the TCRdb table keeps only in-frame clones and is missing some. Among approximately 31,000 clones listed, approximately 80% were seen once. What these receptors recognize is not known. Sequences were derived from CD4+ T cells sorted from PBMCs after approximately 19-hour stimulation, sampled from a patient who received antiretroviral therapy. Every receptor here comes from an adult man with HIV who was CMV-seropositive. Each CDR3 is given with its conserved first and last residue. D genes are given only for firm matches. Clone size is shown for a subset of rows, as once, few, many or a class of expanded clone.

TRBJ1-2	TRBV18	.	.	CASSLDPLGGYTF	TGTGCCAGCTCTCTTGATCCCCTGGGCGGCTACACCTTC
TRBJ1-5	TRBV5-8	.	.	CASSATFGGNQPQHF	TGTGCCAGCAGCGCGACGTTTGGGGGCAATCAGCCCCAGCATTTT
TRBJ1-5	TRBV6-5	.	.	CASRRSDSNQPQHF	TGTGCCAGCAGGAGGTCGGATAGCAATCAGCCCCAGCATTTT
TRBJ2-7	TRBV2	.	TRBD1	CASSVGYRGVPPYEQYF	TGTGCCAGCAGTGTTGGGTACAGGGGAGTACCTCCCTACGAGCAGTACTTC
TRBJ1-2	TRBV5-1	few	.	CASSLDNYGYTF	TGCGCCAGCAGCTTGGACAACTATGGCTACACCTTC
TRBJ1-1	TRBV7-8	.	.	CASSQGGTEAFF	TGTGCCAGCAGCCAAGGGGGCACTGAAGCTTTCTTT
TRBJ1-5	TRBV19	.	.	CASSIQGHQPQHF	TGTGCCAGTAGTATACAGGGGCATCAGCCCCAGCATTTT
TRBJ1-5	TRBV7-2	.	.	CASSLNQGPNQPQHF	TGTGCCAGCAGCTTAAACCAGGGCCCCAATCAGCCCCAGCATTTT
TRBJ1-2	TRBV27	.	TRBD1	CASSWDSSLLSDGYTF	TGTGCCAGCAGCTGGGACAGCAGCCTTTTGAGCGATGGCTACACCTTC
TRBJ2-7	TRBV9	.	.	CASSSSGGNYEQYF	TGTGCCAGCAGCTCCTCAGGGGGGAACTACGAGCAGTACTTC
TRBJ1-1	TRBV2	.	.	CASSTQRANTEAFF	TGTGCCAGCAGTACACAGAGGGCGAACACTGAAGCTTTCTTT
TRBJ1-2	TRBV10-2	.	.	CASSVDLGPGGYTF	TGCGCCAGCAGTGTAGACCTAGGGCCAGGTGGCTACACCTTC
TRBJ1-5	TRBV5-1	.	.	CASRARWGSNQPQHF	TGCGCCAGCAGAGCCAGGTGGGGAAGCAATCAGCCCCAGCATTTT
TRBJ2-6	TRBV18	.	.	CASSPGTPGRSPGANVLTF	TGTGCCAGCTCACCAGGGACTCCGGGACGATCCCCTGGGGCCAACGTCCTGACTTTC
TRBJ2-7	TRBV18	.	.	CASSLSGYEQYF	TGTGCCAGCTCACTATCAGGTTACGAGCAGTACTTC
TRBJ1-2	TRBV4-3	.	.	CASSQEGAGSYGYTF	TGCGCCAGCAGCCAAGAAGGAGCAGGGAGCTATGGCTACACCTTC
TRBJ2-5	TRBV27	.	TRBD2	CASSPGLAGGEWTQYF	TGTGCCAGCAGTCCAGGACTAGCGGGGGGGGAATGGACCCAGTACTTC
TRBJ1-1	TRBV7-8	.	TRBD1	CASSPRTGEAFF	TGTGCCAGCAGCCCCCGGACAGGTGAAGCTTTCTTT
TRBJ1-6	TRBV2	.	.	CASKVTGDYNSPLHF	TGTGCCAGCAAGGTCACAGGTGATTATAATTCACCCCTCCACTTT
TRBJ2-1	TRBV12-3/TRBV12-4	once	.	CASSLGGNEQFF	TGTGCCAGCAGTTTGGGGGGAAATGAGCAGTTCTTC
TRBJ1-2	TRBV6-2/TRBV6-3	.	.	CASSQGGHDYGYTF	TGTGCCAGCAGCCAAGGGGGACACGACTATGGCTACACCTTC
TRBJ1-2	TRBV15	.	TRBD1	CATSPGTANYGYTF	TGTGCCACCAGTCCCGGGACAGCTAACTATGGCTACACCTTC
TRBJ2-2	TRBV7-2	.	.	CASSSFSVMGGGELFF	TGTGCCAGCAGCTCCTTCAGTGTAATGGGGGGCGGGGAGCTGTTTTTT
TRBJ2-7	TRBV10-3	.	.	CAISATYEQYF	TGTGCCATCAGTGCAACCTACGAGCAGTACTTC
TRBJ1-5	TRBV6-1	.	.	CASSLSPPGAVSQHF	TGTGCCAGCAGTCTCTCCCCCCCAGGGGCAGTAAGCCAGCATTTT
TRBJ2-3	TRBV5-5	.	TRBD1	CASSLEHWTGAIGTQYF	TGTGCCAGCAGCTTGGAGCACTGGACAGGGGCAATTGGTACGCAGTATTTT
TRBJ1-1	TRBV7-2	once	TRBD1	CASRGQGVNTEAFF	TGTGCCAGCAGAGGACAGGGTGTGAACACTGAAGCTTTCTTT
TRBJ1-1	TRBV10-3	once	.	CAISEQGRTEAFF	TGTGCCATCAGTGAACAGGGAAGGACTGAAGCTTTCTTT
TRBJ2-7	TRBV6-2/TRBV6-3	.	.	CASSYRGGTGSYEQYF	TGTGCCAGCAGTTACAGGGGGGGAACGGGCTCCTACGAGCAGTACTTC
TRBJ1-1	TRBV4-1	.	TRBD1	CASSQAPRQGGKSEAFF	TGCGCCAGCAGCCAAGCCCCGAGACAGGGGGGAAAGTCTGAAGCTTTCTTT
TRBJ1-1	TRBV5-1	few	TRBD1	CASRPGTENTEAFF	TGCGCCAGCAGGCCCGGGACAGAGAACACTGAAGCTTTCTTT
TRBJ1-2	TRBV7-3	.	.	CASSLRGGETYGYTF	TGTGCCAGCAGCTTAAGGGGGGGAGAAACCTATGGCTACACCTTC
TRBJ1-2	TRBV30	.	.	CAWSGTNYGYTF	TGTGCCTGGAGTGGGACCAACTATGGCTACACCTTC
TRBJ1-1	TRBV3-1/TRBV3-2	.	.	CASSRGPEYTEAFF	TGTGCCAGCAGCCGTGGGCCAGAATACACTGAAGCTTTCTTT
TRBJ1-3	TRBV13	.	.	CASSFRVTNSGNTIYF	TGTGCCAGCAGCTTCCGAGTTACTAACTCTGGAAACACCATATATTTT
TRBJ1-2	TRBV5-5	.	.	CASSRDYGKNYGYTF	TGTGCCAGCAGCCGGGACTACGGGAAAAACTATGGCTACACCTTC
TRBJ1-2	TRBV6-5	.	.	CAIFTTDNYGYTF	TGTGCCATCTTTACGACAGACAACTATGGCTACACCTTC
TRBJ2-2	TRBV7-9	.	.	CASSLAASGGTGELFF	TGTGCCAGCAGCTTAGCAGCCTCTGGGGGCACCGGGGAGCTGTTTTTT
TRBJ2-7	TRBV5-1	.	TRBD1	CASSWGQNEQYF	TGCGCCAGCAGCTGGGGACAGAACGAGCAGTACTTC
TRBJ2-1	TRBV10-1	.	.	CASSESVEAKQFF	TGCGCCAGCAGTGAGTCGGTGGAAGCCAAGCAGTTCTTC
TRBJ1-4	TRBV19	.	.	CASSTQGINEKLFF	TGTGCCAGTAGTACCCAGGGAATTAATGAAAAACTGTTTTTT